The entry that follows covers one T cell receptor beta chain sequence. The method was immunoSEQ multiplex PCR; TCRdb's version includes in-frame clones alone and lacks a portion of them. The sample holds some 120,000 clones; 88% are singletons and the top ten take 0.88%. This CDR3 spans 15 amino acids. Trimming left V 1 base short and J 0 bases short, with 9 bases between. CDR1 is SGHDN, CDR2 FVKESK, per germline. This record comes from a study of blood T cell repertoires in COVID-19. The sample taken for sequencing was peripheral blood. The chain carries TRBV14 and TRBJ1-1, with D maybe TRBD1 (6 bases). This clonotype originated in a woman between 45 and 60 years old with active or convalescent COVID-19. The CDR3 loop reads CASSQADRMNTEAFF. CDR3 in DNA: TGTGCCAGCAGCCAAGCGGACAGAATGAACACTGAAGCTTTCTTT.